This is a list of T cell receptor beta chains from one sample in a study of vaccination and CD4 T cells after COVID-19. These receptors have no identified antigens. Via MiXCR, TCRdb re-called the PCR reads, giving one row per CDR3 protein. The sample contains under 20,000 distinct CDR3 sequences, 80% of which appear only once. The source was CD4+ T cells from blood, cultured in vitro, collected after SARS-CoV-2 vaccination. These receptors originate from a human donor who received a COVID-19 vaccine. CDR3s include the opening cysteine and the closing phenylalanine or tryptophan. Each record gives: V gene, J gene, CDR3 protein.

V gene: TRBV30; J gene: TRBJ2-5; CDR3 protein: CAWNEGAQETQYF
V gene: TRBV12-3/TRBV12-4; J gene: TRBJ1-2; CDR3 protein: CVSSFPPGVGYTF
V gene: TRBV24-1; J gene: TRBJ1-5; CDR3 protein: CATSDFYSNQPQHF
V gene: TRBV10-3; J gene: TRBJ2-2; CDR3 protein: CAISTLAGSGPGELFF
V gene: TRBV6-5; J gene: TRBJ1-1; CDR3 protein: CASSYFGGRGTEAFF
V gene: TRBV27; J gene: TRBJ1-5; CDR3 protein: CASSSRGDQPQHF
V gene: TRBV7-9; J gene: TRBJ1-6; CDR3 protein: CASSPRDREASPLHF
V gene: TRBV6-5; J gene: TRBJ2-5; CDR3 protein: CASSYLRGQGVETQYF
V gene: TRBV24-1; J gene: TRBJ2-2; CDR3 protein: CATSDDSPGELFF
V gene: TRBV15; J gene: TRBJ1-5; CDR3 protein: CATSRDLRVGQPQHF
V gene: TRBV5-1; J gene: TRBJ2-5; CDR3 protein: CASRRSREETQYF
V gene: TRBV12-3/TRBV12-4; J gene: TRBJ2-3; CDR3 protein: CASSLQRAGSTDTQYF
V gene: TRBV20-1; J gene: TRBJ2-7; CDR3 protein: CSATTGSHEQYF
V gene: TRBV20-1; J gene: TRBJ1-5; CDR3 protein: CSARQGGNQPQHF
V gene: TRBV12-3/TRBV12-4; J gene: TRBJ1-2; CDR3 protein: CASSPQGKHGYTF
V gene: TRBV2; J gene: TRBJ1-1; CDR3 protein: CASSSRNTEAFF
V gene: TRBV20-1; J gene: TRBJ1-6; CDR3 protein: CSAIAGRGAHSPLHF
V gene: TRBV6-4; J gene: TRBJ1-1; CDR3 protein: CASSDSTVVMNTEAFF
V gene: TRBV29-1; J gene: TRBJ2-5; CDR3 protein: CSVDASGGALETQYF
V gene: TRBV24-1; J gene: TRBJ2-5; CDR3 protein: CATSDPDRGQGRQETQYF
V gene: TRBV6-2/TRBV6-3; J gene: TRBJ1-3; CDR3 protein: CASSYSTTYDRTGNTIYF
V gene: TRBV10-2; J gene: TRBJ1-1; CDR3 protein: CASSESRQMNTEAFF
V gene: TRBV4-1; J gene: TRBJ2-3; CDR3 protein: CASSQDGSAGGPKRADTQYF
V gene: TRBV27; J gene: TRBJ2-5; CDR3 protein: CASSSTGSGTQYF
V gene: TRBV20-1; J gene: TRBJ1-2; CDR3 protein: CSARQGGGYGYTF
V gene: TRBV2; J gene: TRBJ2-5; CDR3 protein: CASTQWEWEHQETQYF
V gene: TRBV12-3/TRBV12-4; J gene: TRBJ1-2; CDR3 protein: CASRSGSNYGYTF
V gene: TRBV7-2; J gene: TRBJ1-6; CDR3 protein: CASSLTRTGTPLHF
V gene: TRBV7-2; J gene: TRBJ2-2; CDR3 protein: CASSYRGPGAGELFF
V gene: TRBV5-1; J gene: TRBJ1-2; CDR3 protein: CASSWGGTDYGYTF